Reported below is one TCR beta chain. The data were taken from a study of blood T cell repertoires in COVID-19. Turning to the study itself: Sources were T cells, B-cell-depleted T cells, or PBMCs; the material itself was cDNA or gDNA.

The method was immunoSEQ multiplex PCR; TCRdb's version includes in-frame clones alone and lacks a portion of them. The data contain approximately 260,000 clones, nearly 90% of them singletons. Adults between about 18 and 89 years of age took part from more than 20 US areas. Clinical history reported by participants formed the basis on which cohorts were assigned. Cohort 3 donors counted as recovered after two negative PCRs, clearance, or resolved symptoms. The sequence was collected from an older woman who had recovered from COVID-19. Sequencing was performed on PBMCs or T cells enriched from blood (not recorded which).

This chain's CDR3 is CASSPPGNTIYF. CDR3 DNA: TGTGCCAGCTCACCTCCGGGAAACACCATATATTTT. V gene TRBV18 combines with J gene TRBJ1-3; D call uncertain. Germline V gene sequence: CDR1 KGHSH, CDR2 LQKENI. Trimming shortened V by 3 bases and J by 4 bases, and 4 bases separated the two germline ends. CDR3 length equals 12 residues.